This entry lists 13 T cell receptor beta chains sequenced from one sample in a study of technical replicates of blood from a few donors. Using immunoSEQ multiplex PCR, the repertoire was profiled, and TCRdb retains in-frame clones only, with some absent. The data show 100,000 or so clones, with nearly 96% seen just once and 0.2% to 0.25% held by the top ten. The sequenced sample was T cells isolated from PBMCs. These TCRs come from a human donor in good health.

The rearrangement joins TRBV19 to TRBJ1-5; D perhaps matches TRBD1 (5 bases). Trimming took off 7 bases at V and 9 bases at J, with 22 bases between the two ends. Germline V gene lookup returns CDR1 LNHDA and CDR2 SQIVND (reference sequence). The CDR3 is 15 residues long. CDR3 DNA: TGTGCCAGTAACACCAAGCAGGGCGCCCCTAGGCCCCAGCATTTT. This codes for CASNTKQGAPRPQHF.

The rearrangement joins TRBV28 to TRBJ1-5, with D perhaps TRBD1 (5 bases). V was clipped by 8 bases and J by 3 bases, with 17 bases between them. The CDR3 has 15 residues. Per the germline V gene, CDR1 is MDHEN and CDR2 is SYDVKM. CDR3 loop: CASPPRTHFNQPQHF. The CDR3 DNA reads TGTGCCAGCCCCCCCCGGACACACTTCAATCAGCCCCAGCATTTT. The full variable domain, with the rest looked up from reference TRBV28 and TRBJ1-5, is DVKVTQSSRYLVKRTGEKVFLECVQDMDHENMFWYRQDPGLGLRLIYFSYDVKMKEKGDIPEGYSVSREKKERFSLILESASTNQTSMYLCASPPRTHFNQPQHFGDGTRLSIL.

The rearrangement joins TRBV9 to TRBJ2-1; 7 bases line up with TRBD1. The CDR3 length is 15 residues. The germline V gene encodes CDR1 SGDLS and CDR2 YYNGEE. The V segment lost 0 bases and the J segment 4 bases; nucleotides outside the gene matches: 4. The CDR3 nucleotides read TGTGCCAGCAGCGTAGAGGGACAGCCTTACAATGAGCAGTTCTTC. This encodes CASSVEGQPYNEQFF.

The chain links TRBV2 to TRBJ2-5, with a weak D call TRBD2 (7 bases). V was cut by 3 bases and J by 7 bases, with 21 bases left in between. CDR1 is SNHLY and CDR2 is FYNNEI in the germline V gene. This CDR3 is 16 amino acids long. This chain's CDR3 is CASSDLKGGGRRTQYF. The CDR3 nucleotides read TGTGCCAGCAGTGACCTCAAAGGGGGGGGCAGGAGGACCCAGTACTTC.

Here the CDR3 reads CASSLSGGKVFRSPLHF. The CDR3 DNA reads as TGTGCCAGCAGCTTATCAGGGGGGAAGGTTTTTAGATCACCCCTCCACTTT. The chain joins TRBV5-4 to TRBJ1-6; 7 nucleotides match TRBD1. The CDR3 covers 17 residues. Looked up from germline, CDR1 is SGHNT and CDR2 is YYREEE (reference sequence). The trim removed 2 bases at V and 10 bases at J, leaving 15 bases unmatched.

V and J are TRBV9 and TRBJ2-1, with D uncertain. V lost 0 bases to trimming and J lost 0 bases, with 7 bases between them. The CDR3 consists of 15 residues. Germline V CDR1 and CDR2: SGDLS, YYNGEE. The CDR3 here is CASSVGSSSYNEQFF. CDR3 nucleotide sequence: TGTGCCAGCAGCGTAGGCTCCAGCTCCTACAATGAGCAGTTCTTC.

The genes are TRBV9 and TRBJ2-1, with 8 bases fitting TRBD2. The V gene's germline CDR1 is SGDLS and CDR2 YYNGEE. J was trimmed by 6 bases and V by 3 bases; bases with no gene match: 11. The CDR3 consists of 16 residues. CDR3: CASSERAGTRGNEQFF. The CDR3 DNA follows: TGTGCCAGCAGCGAACGAGCCGGGACTAGAGGCAATGAGCAGTTCTTC.

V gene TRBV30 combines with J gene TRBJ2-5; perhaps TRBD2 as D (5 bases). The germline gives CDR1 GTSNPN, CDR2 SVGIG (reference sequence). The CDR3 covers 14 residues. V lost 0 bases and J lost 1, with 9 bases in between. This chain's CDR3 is CAWSVALAQETQYF. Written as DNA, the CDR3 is TGTGCCTGGAGTGTAGCGCTAGCCCAAGAGACCCAGTACTTC.

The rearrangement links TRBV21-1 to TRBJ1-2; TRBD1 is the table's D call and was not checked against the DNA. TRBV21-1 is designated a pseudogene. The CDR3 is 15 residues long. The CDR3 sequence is CASSANRADNYGYTF. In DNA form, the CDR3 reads TGTGCCAGCAGCGCTAACAGGGCTGATAACTATGGCTACACCTTC.

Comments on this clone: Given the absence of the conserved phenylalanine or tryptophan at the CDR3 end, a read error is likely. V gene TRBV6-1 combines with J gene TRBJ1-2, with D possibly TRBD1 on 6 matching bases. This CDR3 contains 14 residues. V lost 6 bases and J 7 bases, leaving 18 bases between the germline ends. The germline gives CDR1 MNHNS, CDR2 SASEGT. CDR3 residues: CASRLGQILRGYTL. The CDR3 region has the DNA TGTGCCAGCAGGCTTGGACAGATTCTTCGTGGCTACACCCTC.

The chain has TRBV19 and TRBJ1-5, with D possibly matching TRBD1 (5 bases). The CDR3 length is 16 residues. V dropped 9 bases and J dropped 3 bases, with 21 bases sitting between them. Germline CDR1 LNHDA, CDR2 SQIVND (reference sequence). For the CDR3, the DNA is TGTGCCAGCACCCACGGCCGCAGGGTTTTCAATCAGCCCCAGCATTTT. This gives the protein CASTHGRRVFNQPQHF.

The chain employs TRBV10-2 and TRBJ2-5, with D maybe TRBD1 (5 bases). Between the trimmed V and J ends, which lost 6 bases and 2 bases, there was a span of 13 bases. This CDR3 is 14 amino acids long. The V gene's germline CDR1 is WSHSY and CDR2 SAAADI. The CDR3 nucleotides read TGCGCCAGCAGCGCCACAGGTTTTCAAGAGACCCAGTACTTC. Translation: CASSATGFQETQYF.

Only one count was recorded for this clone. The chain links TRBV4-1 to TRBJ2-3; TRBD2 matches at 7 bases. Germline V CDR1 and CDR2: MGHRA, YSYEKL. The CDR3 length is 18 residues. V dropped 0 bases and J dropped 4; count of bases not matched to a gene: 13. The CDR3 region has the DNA TGCGCCAGCAGCCAAGAAGTGCCGACTAGCTTCTACGCAGATACGCAGTATTTT. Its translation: CASSQEVPTSFYADTQYF.